This TCR beta chain was obtained from a study of cytomegalovirus exposure and HLA in healthy donors. The primer mix had 60 Vbeta and 13 Jbeta primers. The method was immunoSEQ multiplex PCR; TCRdb's version includes in-frame clones alone and lacks a portion of them. The table includes 110,000 or so clones, 6.5% to 9.5% detected once. The length of the CDR3 is 16 residues. The trim removed 4 bases at V and 0 bases at J, leaving 4 bases unmatched. Germline CDR1 and CDR2: SGHRS and YFSETQ. Sequenced input: PBMCs. This receptor was identified in a middle-aged woman in good health and CMV-seropositive. This chain connects TRBV5-1 to TRBJ1-3; 10 positions match TRBD1. The CDR3 coding sequence is TGCGCCAGCAGCGCGGGACAGGGGCACTCTGGAAACACCATATATTTT. This encodes CASSAGQGHSGNTIYF.